This T cell receptor beta chain is from a study of shared clonotypes between healthy human individuals. The germline V gene encodes CDR1 MNHEY and CDR2 SMNVEV (reference sequence). The CDR3 length is 14 residues. Deletions cut 2 bases from V and 4 bases from J, with 9 bases between. Whole-study findings and limits: Unshared clonotypes carried lower generation probabilities than those common to all four donors.

The test was conducted at deep level. Tens of thousands of T cell genomes (about 0.2 ug DNA) went into each sorted-subset replicate. The data were produced by immunoSEQ multiplex PCR, yet TCRdb's version contains in-frame clones alone and is incomplete. The sample consists of 550,000 to 600,000 clones, roughly 98% of them appearing once. Concerning this clone: Its antigen is currently unknown.

Naive CD8 cells, CD45RO-negative and positively selected for CCR7, excluded terminally differentiated effector memory CD45RA+ cells. The clonotype originates from a man aged 25 to 40 in good health. Material: naive CD8+ T cells sorted from blood. The chain recombines TRBV27 with TRBJ1-5, with D uncertain. The CDR3 sequence is CASSLGVPNQPQHF. CDR3 DNA: TGTGCCAGCAGTTTAGGTGTGCCGAATCAGCCCCAGCATTTT.